This TCR beta chain emerged from a study of blood T cell repertoires in COVID-19. TCRdb's copy holds only in-frame clones and misses some; the assay was immunoSEQ multiplex PCR. The profile shows 80,000 to 100,000 clones, 80% of them singletons. This clone turned up a few times. Trimming cost V 1 base and J 0 bases, with 13 bases left between them. This CDR3 is 17 amino acids long. The V gene's germline CDR1 is SNHLY and CDR2 FYNNEI. The sample comprised peripheral blood. This sequence was found in a woman in her seventies with acute or convalescent COVID-19. This chain joins TRBV2 and TRBJ1-5; D possibly corresponds to TRBD1 (6 bases). This CDR3 reads CASSEDRGGLSNQPQHF. The DNA of the CDR3 is TGTGCCAGCAGTGAAGATCGGGGGGGCCTTAGCAATCAGCCCCAGCATTTT.